Each of the 12 T cell receptor beta chains below was sequenced from the same sample in a study of T cell responses to AZD1222 COVID-19 vaccine. Generated by immunoSEQ multiplex PCR, the TCRdb table keeps only in-frame clones and is missing some. The sample holds roughly 99,000 clones, around 93% seen once. The source material was peripheral blood, sampled 28 days after the second AZD1222 dose. Receptor source: an adult who received the AZD1222 COVID-19 vaccine.

Points on this clone: An end of the junction differs from the germline gene, which may be a read error. The V and J genes are TRBV7-7 and TRBJ2-7, with D possibly TRBD2 on 7 matching bases. Germline V CDR1 and CDR2: SSHAT, FNYEAQ (reference sequence). This CDR3 has 15 amino acids. CDR3 residues: CASSLGGEFGYEQYF. The CDR3 bases are TGTGCTAGCAGTCTAGGGGGGGAGTTTGGCTACGAGCAGTACTTC.

V usage is TRBV7-2 and J usage is TRBJ1-5; D is undetermined. The V and J ends lost 3 bases and 6 bases respectively, with 12 bases between them. The CDR3 is 14 residues long. Germline V CDR1 and CDR2: SGHTA, FQGNSA. The CDR3 sequence is CASSFSSGSQPQHF. As DNA, the CDR3 is TGTGCCAGCAGCTTCTCTTCAGGAAGTCAGCCCCAGCATTTT.

This clone appeared a few times. V usage is TRBV27 and J usage is TRBJ2-1; D may be TRBD2 (6 bases). Per germline, CDR1 MNHEY and CDR2 SMNVEV (reference sequence). This CDR3 spans 13 amino acids. V was clipped by 10 bases and J by 0 bases, with 10 bases between them. The CDR3 bases are TGTGCCACAACTAGCCACTCCTACAATGAGCAGTTCTTC. Protein sequence: CATTSHSYNEQFF.

This clone was observed a single time. The chain uses TRBV6-5 and TRBJ2-2, with 8 bases aligning to TRBD1. Germline lookup yields CDR1 MNHEY and CDR2 SVGAGI. The CDR3 loop spans 15 amino acids. After removal of 6 bases from V and 7 bases from J, the junction contained 10 bases not matched to a gene. The CDR3 DNA follows: TGTGCCAGCAGCCCAGACAGGGGTAGTATCGGGGAGCTGTTTTTT. Residues: CASSPDRGSIGELFF.

The chain is built from TRBV7-2 and TRBJ1-6, with D unresolved. Germline V gene sequence: CDR1 SGHTA, CDR2 FQGNSA. Trimming took 1 base from V and 5 from J, leaving 12 bases between them. This CDR3 has 16 amino acids. This chain's CDR3 is CASSLVTQSDNSPLHF. The DNA for the CDR3 is TGTGCCAGCAGCTTAGTGACCCAGAGCGATAATTCACCCCTCCACTTT.

The chain has TRBV2 and TRBJ2-2; a weak D match, TRBD2 (5 bases). From germline, CDR1 is SNHLY and CDR2 FYNNEI. Deletions cut 2 bases from V and 1 base from J, with 26 bases between. The CDR3 covers 21 residues. The CDR3 coding sequence is TGTGCCAGCAGTGAACTCTCTATTCTAATCTCACCCGGGGAGAACACCGGGGAGCTGTTTTTT. It encodes CASSELSILISPGENTGELFF.

The rearrangement uses TRBV6-2 or TRBV6-3 and TRBJ2-6, with D unresolved. The V gene lost 2 bases and the J gene lost 3 bases, with 8 bases spanning the gap. Looked up from germline, CDR1 is MNHEY and CDR2 is SVGEGT. The CDR3 spans 15 residues. CDR3: CASSYVGGGANVLTF. Here the CDR3 DNA reads TGTGCCAGCAGTTACGTGGGTGGTGGGGCCAACGTCCTGACTTTC.

In DNA form, the CDR3 reads TGTGCCAGCAGCCCGGGACAGGGGTATTCACCCCTCCACTTT. This codes for CASSPGQGYSPLHF. The J gene is TRBJ1-6, the V gene TRBV6-6, with 10 nucleotides matching TRBD1. V shed 6 bases and J 8 bases; nucleotides not matched to a gene: 4. In germline, CDR1 is MNHNY, CDR2 SVGAGI (reference sequence). The CDR3 sequence is 14 residues long.

The V and J genes are TRBV4-2 and TRBJ1-2; D is unclear. This CDR3 contains 12 residues. The V and J ends lost 3 bases and 2 bases respectively, with 4 bases between them. Germline values: CDR1 LGHNA, CDR2 YNFKEQ. CDR3 nucleotide sequence: TGTGCCAGCAGCCAGGACAACTATGGCTACACCTTC. This translates into CASSQDNYGYTF.

The gene calls are TRBV2 and TRBJ1-1; D is unresolved. The CDR3 has 12 residues. Germline V gene data show CDR1 as SNHLY and CDR2 as FYNNEI. Trimming left V 7 bases short and J 4 bases short, with 10 bases between. The CDR3 sequence is CASTSLITEAFF. In nucleotides, the CDR3 is TGTGCCAGCACCAGTCTCATCACTGAAGCTTTCTTT.

The gene calls are TRBV10-1 and TRBJ2-3; no definite D call. Deletions cut 2 bases from V and 11 bases from J, with 8 bases between. The CDR3 loop spans 11 amino acids. The germline V gene encodes CDR1 WNHNN and CDR2 SYGVQD (reference sequence). The CDR3 sequence: CASSEGPRQYF. CDR3 bases: TGCGCCAGCAGTGAGGGGCCAAGGCAGTATTTT.

The chain combines TRBV28 with TRBJ2-7; 8 bases map to TRBD1. V lost 2 bases, J lost 8 bases, and 8 bases stayed unmatched. The CDR3 spans 14 residues. Germline CDR1 is MDHEN and CDR2 is SYDVKM. The DNA of the CDR3 is TGTGCCAGCAGTTTAGGGGACAGGACGACAAAGCAGTACTTC. Its protein is CASSLGDRTTKQYF.